This T cell receptor beta chain appears in the sequencing data of a study of molecular identifiers for immune sequencing clone quantification. This CDR3 comprises 13 residues. Trimming pared 4 bases from V and 1 base from J, leaving 7 bases between. From germline, CDR1 is SGDLS and CDR2 YYNGEE. This clonotype was detected ten times or more. Previously reported methods and listed TCR primers produced the bulk TCR libraries. TCRdb itself ran the PCR reads through MiXCR, one entry per CDR3 protein. The sample has roughly 320,000 distinct CDR3 sequences, around a fifth seen once; the top ten hold approximately 0.8%.

The chain employs TRBV9 and TRBJ2-3, with D unresolved. Sequencing was performed on naive CD8+ T cells from blood, with Jurkat cell RNA spiked in. Specified subset: FACS-sorted CD8+CD4-CCR7+CD45RA+ naive T cells. This TCR came from a human donor in good health. Some libraries in this study had Jurkat cell RNA spiked in. CDR3 sequence (DNA): TGTGCCAGCAGCTTTCTACGCACAGATACGCAGTATTTT. This encodes CASSFLRTDTQYF.